A single sample is the source of the 8 T cell receptor beta chains below, sequenced in a study of shared T cell receptors in the human thymus. The assay was immunoSEQ multiplex PCR, and TCRdb's table has in-frame clones only and misses some. The sample lists fewer than 700,000 clones; approximately 88% were seen once. This same sample was also part of a study on human thymus T cells.

The material sequenced was thymocytes. These receptors came from a boy under two years old with a congenital heart defect.

The chain employs TRBV2 and TRBJ1-4, with D tentatively TRBD1 (6 bases). Germline V CDR1 and CDR2: SNHLY, FYNNEI. V lost 11 bases and J 2 bases, leaving 15 bases between the germline ends. The CDR3 extends over 14 amino acids. CDR3 sequence: CAGNATGTNEKLFF. The CDR3 DNA sequence: TGTGCCGGAAACGCGACAGGCACTAATGAAAAACTGTTTTTT.

The chain uses TRBV19 and TRBJ2-2; possibly TRBD1 for D (5 bases). V lost 9 bases, J lost 6 bases, and 17 bases lay in between. This CDR3 has 14 residues. Germline V gene data show CDR1 as LNHDA and CDR2 as SQIVND (reference sequence). The CDR3 DNA reads as TGTGCCAGACCGGAAGGCAGGGTCCCCGGGGAGCTGTTTTTT. This gives the protein CARPEGRVPGELFF.

J is TRBJ2-5 and V is TRBV6-1, with a tentative D call TRBD2 (6 bases). V was clipped by 1 base and J by 1 base, with 19 bases between them. The CDR3 covers 18 residues. Germline V gives CDR1 MNHNS, CDR2 SASEGT. The CDR3 sequence is CASSEGPPRGGPQETQYF. CDR3 sequence (DNA): TGTGCCAGCAGTGAAGGACCCCCGCGCGGAGGGCCCCAAGAGACCCAGTACTTC.

The J gene is TRBJ2-7, the V gene TRBV18; D remains unclear. V was shortened by 4 bases and J by 2 bases, with 18 bases between the two germline ends. From germline, CDR1 is KGHSH and CDR2 LQKENI. The CDR3 extends over 16 amino acids. DNA of the CDR3: TGTGCCAGCTCACAACAGCCCCCTTACAATACCTACGAGCAGTACTTC. Translating it yields CASSQQPPYNTYEQYF.

The rearrangement joins TRBV7-6 to TRBJ1-3, with D perhaps matching TRBD1 (5 bases). V was trimmed by 5 bases and J by 0 bases, leaving 14 bases between them. CDR1 is SGHVS and CDR2 is FNYEAQ in the germline V gene. The CDR3 covers 16 residues. The CDR3 sequence is CASSLGSGPSGNTIYF. In DNA, the CDR3 is TGTGCCAGCAGCCTAGGGTCAGGGCCCTCTGGAAACACCATATATTTT. Based on the CDR3 plus reference TRBV7-6 and TRBJ1-3, the full variable domain is GAGVSQSPRYKVTKRGQDVALRCDPISGHVSLYWYRQALGQGPEFLTYFNYEAQQDKSGLPNDRFSAERPEGSISTLTIQRTEQRDSAMYRCASSLGSGPSGNTIYFGEGSWLTVV.

The chain has TRBV6-5 and TRBJ2-7, with 12 bases identical to TRBD2. Germline lookup yields CDR1 MNHEY and CDR2 SVGAGI. Trimming cost V 4 bases and J 5 bases; bases outside gene matches: 6. The CDR3 length is 15 residues. CDR3: CASSWRLAGVHEQYF. CDR3 DNA sequence: TGTGCCAGCAGTTGGCGACTAGCGGGAGTCCACGAGCAGTACTTC.

This clone was found once. The CDR3 region is CATRGDLGTQYF. The DNA of the CDR3 is TGTGCCACCCGGGGGGATTTAGGGACCCAGTACTTC. This chain links TRBV6-5 with TRBJ2-5; 7 bases line up with TRBD2. This CDR3 is 12 amino acids long. Germline-derived CDR1 and CDR2 are MNHEY and SVGAGI. The junction had 9 bases not matched to a gene; V was cut back by 10 bases and J by 7 bases.

V gene TRBV27 combines with J gene TRBJ1-1; the match to TRBD1 covers 8 bases. The CDR3 length is 15 residues. Germline V CDR1 and CDR2: MNHEY, SMNVEV (reference sequence). The trim removed 4 bases at V and 5 bases at J, leaving 9 bases unmatched. This chain's CDR3 is CASSSGRGQRTEAFF. The CDR3 DNA reads as TGTGCCAGCAGTTCGGGCAGGGGGCAAAGGACTGAAGCTTTCTTT.